The 19 T cell receptor beta chains given below trace back to one sample, sequenced in a study of monozygotic twins with inflammatory bowel disease. Each CDR3 protein gets one entry in TCRdb, which reprocessed the 5' RACE reads and gives no DNA. The table lists roughly 200,000 distinct CDR3 sequences. Sequenced material: blood. The receptor set was obtained from a human donor with ulcerative colitis or Crohn's disease, or a healthy co-twin of an affected twin (not recorded which).

The chain joins TRBV29-1 to TRBJ2-7; the D gene TCRdb calls, TRBD2, cannot be checked with no DNA. Germline V gene sequence: CDR1 SQVTM, CDR2 ANQGSEA. The CDR3 length is 14 residues. This CDR3 reads CSVAAGGSRDEQYF.

V is TRBV7-8 and J is TRBJ1-1. This CDR3 has 12 amino acids. Germline V gene data show CDR1 as SGHVS and CDR2 as FQNEAQ. CDR3 sequence: CASSLRYTEAFF.

The chain carries TRBV10-3 and TRBJ2-1. CDR3 size: 15 residues. The germline gives CDR1 ENHRY, CDR2 SYGVKD. CDR3 sequence reads: CAISESNPTYNEQFF.

The V and J genes are TRBV10-3 and TRBJ2-2; checking the TCRdb D call of TRBD1 is not possible without DNA. The CDR3 totals 15 residues. Germline V gene lookup returns CDR1 ENHRY and CDR2 SYGVKD. The CDR3 protein is CAVGTGTPSTGELFF.

V gene TRBV6-2 or TRBV6-3 combines with J gene TRBJ2-1; lacking DNA, the TRBD2 call made by TCRdb goes unchecked. CDR1 and CDR2 (germline): MNHEY, SVGEGT. This CDR3 contains 14 residues. The CDR3 is CASSLGLVVYEQFF.

The chain combines TRBV5-5 with TRBJ1-4; no DNA is available, so the TRBD1 call from TCRdb remains unchecked. This CDR3 is built from 16 residues. Germline loops: CDR1 SGHKS, CDR2 YYEKEE (reference sequence). The CDR3 spells CASSLLLREGAEKLFF.

This chain's CDR3 is CSAPKLASTDTQYF. The chain joins TRBV20-1 to TRBJ2-3. The CDR3 contains 14 residues. The germline CDR1 and CDR2 sequences are DFQATT and SNEGSKA (reference sequence).

The genes are TRBV7-9 and TRBJ2-1; the D call from TCRdb, TRBD2, cannot be confirmed without DNA. The germline V gene encodes CDR1 SEHNR and CDR2 FQNEAQ (reference sequence). The CDR3 length is 16 residues. This CDR3 reads CASSLWPSGGYNEQFF.

This chain links TRBV24-1 with TRBJ2-3; as DNA is missing, the TRBD1 call by TCRdb cannot be tested. In germline, CDR1 is KGHDR, CDR2 SFDVKD. The CDR3 contains 16 residues. CDR3 amino acids: CATSDLLAGGADTQYF.

V usage is TRBV20-1 and J usage is TRBJ2-3; the TCRdb D gene call, TRBD1, has no DNA to confirm it. The CDR3 has 15 amino acids. Looked up from germline, CDR1 is DFQATT and CDR2 is SNEGSKA (reference sequence). The CDR3 sequence: CSAGGGGGLPDTQYF.

V and J are TRBV12-3 or TRBV12-4 and TRBJ1-1. This CDR3 is built from 13 residues. The CDR3: CASSLSGNTEAFF.

This rearrangement joins TRBV19 to TRBJ2-3; TCRdb proposes TRBD2, but this gene call is untestable without DNA. Per the germline V gene, CDR1 is LNHDA and CDR2 is SQIVND (reference sequence). The CDR3 length is 14 residues. CDR3 loop: CASSTGTALDTQYF. The full variable domain, completed using reference TRBV19 and TRBJ2-3, is DGGITQSPKYLFRKEGQNVTLSCEQNLNHDAMYWYRQDPGQGLRLIYYSQIVNDFQKGDIAEGYSVSREKKESFPLTVTSAQKNPTAFYLCASSTGTALDTQYFGPGTRLTVL.

This sequence joins TRBV6-1 and TRBJ2-7; the D call of TRBD1 rests on TCRdb alone, since no DNA is present to check it. The V gene's germline CDR1 is MNHNS and CDR2 SASEGT. This CDR3 is 11 amino acids long. CDR3 residues: CASISRGEQYF.

This chain joins TRBV19 and TRBJ2-7; absent DNA, TCRdb's TRBD2 call cannot be checked. CDR1 is LNHDA and CDR2 is SQIVND in the germline V gene (reference sequence). CDR3 length: 14 amino acids. The CDR3 sequence is CASSIERGAYEQYF.

This chain uses TRBV18 with TRBJ2-7; TCRdb lists TRBD1, though no DNA is available to test this call. This CDR3 spans 15 amino acids. Germline loops: CDR1 KGHSH, CDR2 LQKENI. The CDR3 is CASSPPTTGSGEQYF.

This chain connects TRBV7-2 to TRBJ1-1; TCRdb's assignment of TRBD1 cannot be checked, as there is no DNA. The germline CDR1 and CDR2 sequences are SGHTA and FQGNSA. The CDR3 has 13 amino acids. CDR3 in amino acids: CASSLAGTLEAFF.

The chain joins TRBV7-2 to TRBJ1-6. This CDR3 comprises 17 residues. The germline V gene has CDR1 SGHTA and CDR2 FQGNSA. The CDR3 sequence: CASSLVNPARYNSPLHF.

The rearrangement joins TRBV19 to TRBJ1-6; absent DNA, TCRdb's TRBD1 call cannot be checked. CDR1 is LNHDA, CDR2 SQIVND, per germline (reference sequence). There are 15 residues in the CDR3. CDR3 amino acids: CASSAGDRRNSPLHF.

The rearrangement links TRBV15 to TRBJ2-2. The CDR3 length is 15 residues. CDR1 is LNHNV, CDR2 YYDKDF, per germline (reference sequence). CDR3 residues: CATSRDRNLNGELFF.